These 30 T cell receptor beta chains were sequenced from one sample in a study of PD-1 blockade in classical Hodgkin lymphoma. Using immunoSEQ multiplex PCR, the repertoire was profiled, and TCRdb retains in-frame clones only, with some absent. The sample lists 10,000 to 15,000 clones; roughly 80% were seen once. As for time point: cycle 4 day 1 (C4D1), after 5 to 7 weeks of nivolumab. Every one of the patients relapsed after autologous stem cell transplantation (brentuximab vedotin exposure was variable). Researchers used magnetic negative selection to pull out pure CD4+ T cells from thawed PBMCs. The material sequenced was CD4+ T cells from blood, taken before the fourth cycle of nivolumab. Receptors were obtained from a human donor with classical Hodgkin lymphoma.

This chain links TRBV4-3 with TRBJ2-1; D is unclear. V lost 0 bases and J lost 4, with 10 bases in between. The CDR3 extends over 15 amino acids. Germline V gene lookup returns CDR1 LGHNA and CDR2 YSLEER. The CDR3 reads CASSQDADQYNEQFF. The CDR3 coding sequence is TGCGCCAGCAGCCAAGACGCCGACCAATACAATGAGCAGTTCTTC.

The chain uses TRBV18 and TRBJ1-5; D is unresolved. Germline CDR1 and CDR2: KGHSH and LQKENI. V was shortened by 2 bases and J by 0 bases, with 2 bases between the two germline ends. CDR3 size: 13 residues. CDR3 sequence (DNA): TGTGCCAGCTCACCAAATAGCAATCAGCCCCAGCATTTT. Translated: CASSPNSNQPQHF.

The V gene is TRBV9, the J gene TRBJ2-2, with a possible D match to TRBD2 (6 bases). With 0 bases removed from V and 7 bases from J, the gap between germline ends came to 10 bases. The CDR3 extends over 14 amino acids. In germline, CDR1 is SGDLS, CDR2 YYNGEE. CDR3: CASSVAVGSGELFF. The CDR3 region has the DNA TGTGCCAGCAGCGTAGCGGTCGGGAGCGGGGAGCTGTTTTTT.

This CDR3 reads CASSADRGRGYGYTF. CDR3 nucleotide sequence: TGTGCCAGCAGCGCAGACAGGGGCCGGGGCTATGGCTACACCTTC. The chain is built from TRBV5-6 and TRBJ1-2; 8 positions match TRBD1. Germline V gene sequence: CDR1 SGHDT, CDR2 YYEEEE. V lost 4 bases and J lost 4; bases outside the gene matches: 9. The CDR3 contains 15 residues.

The chain has TRBV5-4 and TRBJ1-2; D is undetermined. The CDR3 consists of 13 residues. Germline V gives CDR1 SGHNT, CDR2 YYREEE (reference sequence). V dropped 1 base and J dropped 8 bases, with 12 bases sitting between them. The CDR3 reads CASSLTEVGGYTF. CDR3 nucleotide sequence: TGTGCCAGCAGCTTGACCGAAGTGGGAGGCTACACCTTC. Full variable domain (missing parts from reference TRBV5-4 and TRBJ1-2): ETGVTQSPTHLIKTRGQQVTLRCSSQSGHNTVSWYQQALGQGPQFIFQYYREEENGRGNFPPRFSGLQFPNYSSELNVNALELDDSALYLCASSLTEVGGYTFGSGTRLTVV.

This clone was observed a few times. J is TRBJ2-1 and V is TRBV27; possible D gene TRBD2, 5 bases. The CDR3 extends over 12 amino acids. V lost 6 bases to trimming and J lost 6 bases, with 9 bases between them. CDR1 is MNHEY and CDR2 is SMNVEV in the germline V gene (reference sequence). DNA of the CDR3: TGTGCCAGCAGCCGGGGAATCAATGAGCAGTTCTTC. As protein: CASSRGINEQFF.

The V call is TRBV7-2, the J call TRBJ2-5; weak D call: TRBD2 (5 bases). The CDR3 runs 14 residues. Germline loops: CDR1 SGHTA, CDR2 FQGNSA. V dropped 1 base and J dropped 1 base, with 7 bases sitting between them. This CDR3 is CASSLGGAQETQYF. The CDR3 DNA follows: TGTGCCAGCAGCTTAGGGGGAGCCCAAGAGACCCAGTACTTC.

V is TRBV5-4 and J is TRBJ1-2, with a weak D call TRBD1 (6 bases). The CDR3 has 14 residues. Germline CDR1 is SGHNT and CDR2 is YYREEE (reference sequence). Trimming shortened V by 4 bases and J by 5 bases, and 15 bases separated the two germline ends. CDR3 DNA sequence: TGTGCCAGCAGCCAGGGGTTTCTGGCTTATGGCTACACCTTC. Translating it yields CASSQGFLAYGYTF.

The chain employs TRBV7-9 and TRBJ2-7, with D maybe TRBD1 (6 bases). Trimming took off 3 bases at V and 2 bases at J, with 8 bases between the two ends. Per germline, CDR1 SEHNR and CDR2 FQNEAQ (reference sequence). The CDR3 spans 13 residues. The CDR3 DNA reads as TGTGCCAGCAGCTTTGGACAGACCTACGAGCAGTACTTC. It encodes CASSFGQTYEQYF. The full variable domain, rest sourced from reference TRBV7-9 and TRBJ2-7, is DTGVSQNPRHKITKRGQNVTFRCDPISEHNRLYWYRQTLGQGPEFLTYFQNEAQLEKSRLLSDRFSAERPKGSFSTLEIQRTEQGDSAMYLCASSFGQTYEQYFGPGTRLTVT.

A single count supports this clone. The DNA of the CDR3 is TGTGCCAGTAGTGTGGGACTTCCCGCCTCTGGAAACACCATATATTTT. Its protein product is CASSVGLPASGNTIYF. This sequence joins TRBV19 and TRBJ1-3, with D perhaps matching TRBD1 (5 bases). Germline values: CDR1 LNHDA, CDR2 SQIVND (reference sequence). The CDR3 has 16 residues. V lost 5 bases and J 0 bases, leaving 14 bases between the germline ends.

This clone appeared once. The rearrangement uses TRBV6-6 and TRBJ2-7, with D possibly being TRBD2 (5 bases). Trimming removed 5 bases at V and 1 base at J, with 9 bases between. Germline V gene data show CDR1 as MNHNY and CDR2 as SVGAGI (reference sequence). The CDR3 sequence is 13 residues long. The CDR3 is CASSPTRSYEQYF. The CDR3 DNA reads as TGTGCCAGCAGTCCAACTAGATCCTACGAGCAGTACTTC.

This clone was detected a few times. The rearrangement links TRBV27 to TRBJ2-7; D is perhaps TRBD1 or TRBD2 (5 bases each). Germline CDR1 is MNHEY and CDR2 is SMNVEV (reference sequence). Between the trimmed V and J ends, which lost 4 bases and 2 bases, there was a span of 12 bases. The CDR3 sequence is 14 residues long. The CDR3 sequence: CASSSRDGPYEQYF. CDR3 DNA sequence: TGTGCCAGCAGTTCCCGGGACGGACCCTACGAGCAGTACTTC.

J is TRBJ1-2 and V is TRBV7-8, with D perhaps matching TRBD1 (6 bases). Germline V CDR1 and CDR2: SGHVS, FQNEAQ. V lost 3 bases to trimming and J lost 4 bases, with 12 bases between them. This CDR3 region has 14 residues. The CDR3 here is CASSFGTTFYGYTF. CDR3 DNA: TGTGCCAGCAGCTTCGGGACAACTTTCTATGGCTACACCTTC.

This sequence joins TRBV28 and TRBJ2-3; TRBD1 is a possible D gene (5 bases). Germline loops: CDR1 MDHEN, CDR2 SYDVKM. The CDR3 runs 17 residues. The V and J ends lost 4 bases and 2 bases respectively, with 19 bases between them. CDR3 loop: CASSSSFRQTDTDTQYF. The DNA of the CDR3 is TGTGCCAGCAGTTCCTCTTTCCGACAGACCGACACAGATACGCAGTATTTT.

The chain employs TRBV18 and TRBJ2-2, with D tentatively TRBD2 (5 bases). Deletions cut 0 bases from V and 6 bases from J, with 11 bases between. Germline CDR1 reads KGHSH; CDR2 reads LQKENI. The CDR3 has 15 amino acids. CDR3 nucleotides: TGTGCCAGCTCACCACCCGGGATTCGGTCCGGGGAGCTGTTTTTT. Amino acids: CASSPPGIRSGELFF.

The chain recombines TRBV27 with TRBJ1-1, with D perhaps TRBD1 (6 bases). CDR1 MNHEY and CDR2 SMNVEV come from the germline V gene (reference sequence). Trimming shortened V by 3 bases and J by 1 base, and 9 bases separated the two germline ends. The CDR3 has 14 amino acids. Here the CDR3 reads CASSFSDRNTEAFF. CDR3 bases: TGTGCCAGCAGTTTTTCGGACAGGAACACTGAAGCTTTCTTT.

The chain combines TRBV6-4 with TRBJ1-6; TRBD1 matches at 8 bases. Germline lookup yields CDR1 MRHNA and CDR2 SNTAGT. V shed 5 bases and J 11 bases; nucleotides not matched to a gene: 11. The CDR3 runs 15 residues. CDR3 DNA sequence: TGTGCCAGCAGTCTCCCCGGGACAGGTTTTGCACCCCTCCACTTT. The encoded protein is CASSLPGTGFAPLHF.

This clone occurred a few times. The chain uses TRBV2 and TRBJ1-1; 8 nucleotides agree with TRBD1. The CDR3 spans 15 residues. Trimming removed 5 bases from V and 1 base from J; junction bases left unmatched: 6. Germline CDR1 and CDR2: SNHLY and FYNNEI. The CDR3 sequence: CASSWDRLKNTEAFF. DNA of the CDR3: TGTGCCAGCAGTTGGGACAGGTTAAAGAACACTGAAGCTTTCTTT.

CDR3 in DNA: TGTGCCAGCAGAGAAGCGGGAGGGCCAAACGAGCAGTTCTTC. This encodes CASREAGGPNEQFF. The gene calls are TRBV27 and TRBJ2-1; 10 bases are a match to TRBD2. Looked up from germline, CDR1 is MNHEY and CDR2 is SMNVEV (reference sequence). The CDR3 length is 14 residues. With V trimmed by 6 bases and J by 10 bases, 9 bases remained unmatched.

The genes are TRBV5-6 and TRBJ1-1; 9 positions agree with TRBD1. The germline V gene encodes CDR1 SGHDT and CDR2 YYEEEE. The CDR3 sequence is 14 residues long. V shed 4 bases and J 7 bases; nucleotides not matched to a gene: 8. DNA for the CDR3: TGTGCCAGCAGCGCGGGACAGGGACGGGGTGAAGCTTTCTTT. This sequence encodes CASSAGQGRGEAFF.

The V and J genes are TRBV4-2 and TRBJ2-1; 8 bases are a match to TRBD1. This CDR3 contains 17 residues. Germline V lookup: CDR1 LGHNA, CDR2 YNFKEQ. V was clipped by 0 bases and J by 6 bases; unmatched bases: 10. In DNA, the CDR3 is TGTGCCAGCAGCCAAGAGGGTTGGGGACAGGTAGGCAATGAGCAGTTCTTC. It codes for CASSQEGWGQVGNEQFF.

CDR3: CASSLTGDIPKQYF. CDR3 coding DNA: TGTGCCAGCAGCTTAACTGGGGACATTCCGAAGCAGTATTTT. The chain joins TRBV7-3 to TRBJ2-3, with D possibly being TRBD1 (6 bases). V was clipped by 0 bases and J by 11 bases, with 15 bases between them. This CDR3 is built from 14 residues. Germline V gives CDR1 SGHTA, CDR2 FQGTGA.

This clone was seen more than once but under ten times. The chain recombines TRBV5-6 with TRBJ1-2, with D unclear. Germline CDR1 reads SGHDT; CDR2 reads YYEEEE. The length of the CDR3 is 12 residues. Trimming pared 0 bases from V and 4 bases from J, leaving 4 bases between. In DNA form, the CDR3 reads TGTGCCAGCAGCTTGGGTGGCTATGGCTACACCTTC. Residues: CASSLGGYGYTF.

This clone came up once. The genes are TRBV14 and TRBJ1-3, with 10 bases aligning to TRBD1. The CDR3 sequence is 15 residues long. V lost 4 bases, J lost 4 bases, and 4 bases stayed unmatched. Per the germline V gene, CDR1 is SGHDN and CDR2 is FVKESK. The CDR3 DNA reads TGTGCCAGCAGCCTCGACAGGGGGCTGGGAAACACCATATATTTT. Amino acids: CASSLDRGLGNTIYF.

The gene calls are TRBV7-9 and TRBJ2-4; D assignment may be TRBD1 or TRBD2 (6 bases each). The V end lost 1 base, the J end lost 0 bases, and 10 bases lay between the germline ends. The CDR3 is 16 residues long. From germline, CDR1 is SEHNR and CDR2 FQNEAQ (reference sequence). DNA of the CDR3: TGTGCCAGCAGCTTAGAAGGGGGGCTAGCCAAAAACATTCAGTACTTC. This gives the protein CASSLEGGLAKNIQYF.

Of note for this clone: This sample also contains other DNA sequences that code for the same CDR3. This chain joins TRBV19 and TRBJ2-5; D unresolved. CDR1 and CDR2 from the germline V gene are LNHDA and SQIVND (reference sequence). CDR3 length: 14 amino acids. The V and J ends lost 1 base and 1 base respectively, with 7 bases between them. The DNA for the CDR3 is TGTGCCAGTAGTATAGCAGGCTTCCAAGAGACCCAGTACTTC. Translating it yields CASSIAGFQETQYF.

V usage is TRBV30 and J usage is TRBJ2-1, with a weak D call TRBD2 (5 bases). The CDR3 is made up of 11 amino acids. Trimming cost V 0 bases and J 8 bases, with 5 bases left between them. Germline CDR1 reads GTSNPN; CDR2 reads SVGIG (reference sequence). CDR3 nucleotides: TGTGCCTGGAGTGTGAGGGATGAGCAGTTCTTC. Translation: CAWSVRDEQFF.

This chain connects TRBV18 to TRBJ1-6; D gene uncertain. CDR1 and CDR2 from the germline V gene are KGHSH and LQKENI. Trimming pared 3 bases from V and 5 bases from J, leaving 8 bases between. The CDR3 consists of 14 residues. CDR3: CASSPGRDNSPLHF. The CDR3 DNA sequence: TGTGCCAGCTCACCGGGCAGAGATAATTCACCCCTCCACTTT.

The chain links TRBV11-1 to TRBJ1-2; D possibly corresponds to TRBD1 (5 bases). CDR3 length: 13 amino acids. Trimming stripped 4 bases from V and 5 bases from J, with 11 bases between. Per germline, CDR1 SGHAT and CDR2 FQDESV (reference sequence). CDR3 DNA: TGTGCCAGCAGCTCTGGGACCTTTTATGGCTACACCTTC. Translating it yields CASSSGTFYGYTF.

This clone is a singleton in its sample. This chain uses TRBV18 with TRBJ2-3; TRBD1 agrees at 11 bases. CDR3 size: 16 residues. Germline assignment: CDR1 KGHSH and CDR2 LQKENI. Trimming at V came to 2 bases and at J to 3 bases, leaving 4 bases not matched to a gene. The CDR3 nucleotides read TGTGCCAGCTCACCAGCCGGACAGGGGGCGACAGATACGCAGTATTTT. Amino acid sequence: CASSPAGQGATDTQYF.